This T cell receptor beta chain was recovered during a study of T cell changes during pregnancy in multiple sclerosis. The germline V gene has CDR1 SNHLY and CDR2 FYNNEI. This CDR3 contains 13 residues. With 6 bases clipped from V and 7 bases from J, the junction kept 8 bases outside the gene matches. Sequencing was performed with immunoSEQ multiplex PCR; in TCRdb, only in-frame clones are kept and a portion is missing. Of tens of thousands of clones listed, 75% to 95% are singletons. The receptor comes from a female donor with multiple sclerosis, enrolled in a pregnancy study. The V gene is TRBV2, the J gene TRBJ2-7; TRBD1 matches 8 bases. Specimen: CD8+ T cells from peripheral blood mononuclear cells, collected in the second trimester of pregnancy. The CDR3 nucleotides are TGTGCCAGCAGGCCCCAGGGGGCGGAAGAGCAGTACTTC. Its translation is CASRPQGAEEQYF. Full variable domain (missing parts from reference TRBV2 and TRBJ2-7): EPEVTQTPSHQVTQMGQEVILRCVPISNHLYFYWYRQILGQKVEFLVSFYNNEISEKSEIFDDQFSVERPDGSNFTLKIRSTKLEDSAMYFCASRPQGAEEQYFGPGTRLTVT.